This TCR beta chain was obtained from a study of spatial heterogeneity in lung cancer. Study information: Approximately 70 TRACERx patients with early, untreated non-small cell lung cancer donated samples.

Regarding time point: blood at routine non-recurrence follow-up after resection. Unsorted tumor, nontumor lung tissue or cryopreserved PBMC supplied the whole RNA. TCRdb used MiXCR to reprocess the 5' RACE reads, holding one entry per CDR3 protein. There are about 45,000 distinct CDR3 sequences in the sample; roughly 20% occur only once, and about 7.7% lies in the top ten. Germline V gives CDR1 LNHDA, CDR2 SQIVND (reference sequence). V lost 3 bases and J 1 base, leaving 10 bases between the germline ends. The CDR3 consists of 15 residues. The sequence was obtained from a female donor with early-stage non-small cell lung cancer. The starting material was PBMCs, obtained at follow-up. The chain links TRBV19 to TRBJ1-5, with unresolved D. CDR3 sequence reads: CASSIFGMSNQPQHF. CDR3 nucleotide sequence: TGTGCCAGTAGTATTTTTGGGATGAGCAATCAGCCCCAGCATTTT.